This TCR beta chain is from a study of T cell repertoires in cytomegalovirus infection. Study-wide background: Selection of CMV epitopes for the study included recently identified HLA-C-restricted and well-studied HLA-B-restricted ones. Based on public TCR beta signatures, there were indications of CMV infection and of a matching HLA type.

The CDR3 has 14 amino acids. The V gene's germline CDR1 is MNHEY and CDR2 SVGAGI. Trimming shortened V by 6 bases and J by 4 bases, and 15 bases separated the two germline ends. This clonotype was picked up a small number of times. Its specificity is not known. TCRdb processed the reads anew with MiXCR; each CDR3 protein has one entry. Of about 830,000 distinct CDR3 sequences listed, approximately 32% were seen once; the top ten hold 9.5% to 15%. Study-level findings and limits: Adding up the frequency of public TCR beta families identified people who carried CMV plus the relevant HLA.

The chain couples TRBV6-5 to TRBJ2-5; D is perhaps TRBD2 (6 bases). Sequences were derived from cultured CD8+ T cells from PBMCs, sampled from culture after CMV antigen stimulation. This sequence was found in a human donor in good health (CMV status not recorded). Some clones in this sample may be carry-over from other donors' samples. This chain's CDR3 is CASSGTAVGETQYF. DNA of the CDR3: TGTGCCAGCAGCGGGACTGCGGTGGGAGAGACCCAGTACTTC.